The 32 T cell receptor beta chains given below trace back to one sample, sequenced in a study of patients and donors after allogeneic stem cell transplantation. TCRdb recomputed calls from the RT-PCR reads with MiXCR, one row per CDR3 protein. Of some 230,000 distinct CDR3 sequences in the sample, roughly 13% were seen once. Sample: blood, either unsorted or a sorted T cell fraction (not recorded which). These receptors originate from a human donor who was either an allogeneic HSCT recipient or a stem cell or donor lymphocyte infusion donor (not recorded which). It is not recorded whose cells these are; they may come from a transplant donor.

A few counts support this clonotype. This chain links TRBV18 with TRBJ1-5; 8 nucleotides line up with TRBD1. CDR1 is KGHSH, CDR2 LQKENI, per germline. This CDR3 region has 17 residues. Trimming at V came to 4 bases and at J to 0 bases, leaving 8 bases not matched to a gene. Written as DNA, the CDR3 is TGTGCCAGCTCACTAAAGGACAGGGCCTATAGCAATCAGCCCCAGCATTTT. Amino acid sequence: CASSLKDRAYSNQPQHF.

This clonotype was observed many times. The chain combines TRBV20-1 with TRBJ1-1, with 8 bases identical to TRBD1. The V gene's germline CDR1 is DFQATT and CDR2 SNEGSKA (reference sequence). The CDR3 has 16 amino acids. Unmatched junction bases numbered 12, after V lost 3 bases and J lost 3 bases. The DNA for the CDR3 is TGCAGTGCTAGGGACGTAGGACAGGGTTTGGACACTGAAGCTTTCTTT. Translating gives CSARDVGQGLDTEAFF.

The chain carries TRBV5-1 and TRBJ2-4; 7 nucleotides align to TRBD1. CDR3 length: 15 amino acids. Germline V lookup: CDR1 SGHRS, CDR2 YFSETQ. After removal of 2 bases from V and 2 bases from J, the junction contained 4 bases not matched to a gene. The CDR3 protein is CASSFRQGPKNIQYF. The CDR3, as DNA: TGCGCCAGCAGCTTCAGACAGGGCCCCAAAAACATTCAGTACTTC. The variable domain in full, completed from reference TRBV5-1 and TRBJ2-4, reads KAGVTQTPRYLIKTRGQQVTLSCSPISGHRSVSWYQQTPGQGLQFLFEYFSETQRNKGNFPGRFSGRQFSNSRSEMNVSTLELGDSALYLCASSFRQGPKNIQYFGAGTRLSVL.

The V call is TRBV5-1, the J call TRBJ1-1; 9 bases are a match to TRBD1. The CDR3 is 15 amino acids. V lost 4 bases, J lost 0 bases, and 4 bases stayed unmatched. Germline V gene sequence: CDR1 SGHRS, CDR2 YFSETQ. The CDR3 region is CASSGGQGVNTEAFF. CDR3 sequence (DNA): TGCGCCAGCAGCGGGGGACAGGGCGTGAACACTGAAGCTTTCTTT.

J is TRBJ1-1 and V is TRBV5-1; D is undetermined. This CDR3 comprises 12 residues. Germline V gene lookup returns CDR1 SGHRS and CDR2 YFSETQ. Trimming took 3 bases from V and 8 from J, leaving 11 bases between them. The chain's CDR3 is CASSSNGGEAFF. DNA of the CDR3: TGCGCCAGCAGCTCCAATGGAGGGGAAGCTTTCTTT.

The rearrangement uses TRBV6-4 and TRBJ2-2; 8 bases are a match to TRBD1. The J segment lost 6 bases and the V segment lost 6 bases, leaving 9 bases of the junction unmatched. The CDR3 is made up of 15 amino acids. CDR1 is MRHNA, CDR2 SNTAGT, per germline. The CDR3 sequence is CASSATGVSSGELFF. The CDR3 coding sequence is TGTGCCAGCAGCGCGACAGGGGTGTCCTCCGGGGAGCTGTTTTTT.

This sequence joins TRBV20-1 and TRBJ2-1, with 11 bases lining up with TRBD1. The germline gives CDR1 DFQATT, CDR2 SNEGSKA (reference sequence). V trimming: 5 bases; J trimming: 8 bases; junction bases outside the gene matches: 8. This CDR3 contains 14 residues. The CDR3 reads CSAPFRDRGYEQFF. The CDR3 DNA reads TGCAGTGCTCCTTTTCGGGACAGGGGGTATGAGCAGTTCTTC.

This clonotype was seen a handful of times. The rearrangement joins TRBV20-1 to TRBJ2-7, with 9 bases aligning to TRBD1. The V and J ends lost 3 bases and 3 bases, in that order; junction bases with no gene match: 9. This CDR3 has 15 amino acids. Germline assignment: CDR1 DFQATT and CDR2 SNEGSKA (reference sequence). CDR3 protein: CSASGQGPRDYEQYF. CDR3 nucleotide sequence: TGCAGTGCTAGTGGACAGGGGCCACGAGACTACGAGCAGTACTTC.

This clonotype was seen repeatedly, ten times or more. The chain recombines TRBV20-1 with TRBJ2-2; 9 nucleotides align to TRBD2. CDR1 is DFQATT, CDR2 SNEGSKA, per germline (reference sequence). Trimming removed 0 bases from V and 4 bases from J; junction bases left unmatched: 6. CDR3 size: 16 residues. CDR3 sequence: CSAREEREVPTGELFF. CDR3 nucleotides: TGCAGTGCTAGAGAGGAGCGGGAGGTTCCCACCGGGGAGCTGTTTTTT.

A few counts support this clonotype. This chain connects TRBV27 to TRBJ1-6, with TRBD1 identical over 8 bases. Germline CDR1 is MNHEY and CDR2 is SMNVEV (reference sequence). V gave up 3 bases and J gave up 7 bases; unmatched junction bases: 2. The CDR3 runs 14 residues. CDR3 amino acids: CASSFGQGNSPLHF. CDR3 bases: TGTGCCAGCAGTTTTGGACAGGGAAATTCACCCCTCCACTTT.

CDR3 residues: CASSRGVNEQYF. CDR3 bases: TGTGCCAGCAGCCGAGGGGTGAACGAGCAGTACTTC. The chain has TRBV3-1 and TRBJ2-7, with D tentatively TRBD1 or TRBD2 (5 bases each). CDR1 is LGHDT and CDR2 is YNNKEL in the germline V gene (reference sequence). Trimming removed 4 bases at V and 5 bases at J, with 9 bases between. This CDR3 comprises 12 residues.

This clonotype occurred a few times. The chain combines TRBV6-2 or TRBV6-3 with TRBJ2-3; 10 nucleotides align to TRBD2. CDR3 length equals 16 residues. The V gene's germline CDR1 is MNHEY and CDR2 SVGEGT. J gave up 2 bases and V 2 bases, and 4 bases lay outside the gene matches. CDR3 in DNA: TGTGCCAGCAGTTACAGCGGGAGGGTCGACACAGATACGCAGTATTTT. This encodes CASSYSGRVDTDTQYF.

This clonotype was seen repeatedly, ten times or more. This chain joins TRBV4-1 and TRBJ2-7, with D maybe TRBD2 (7 bases). Germline V gives CDR1 MGHRA, CDR2 YSYEKL. Trimming pared 3 bases from V and 3 bases from J, leaving 18 bases between. This CDR3 is 16 amino acids long. Here the CDR3 reads CASSQPLGGGRYEQYF. The DNA for the CDR3 is TGCGCCAGCAGCCAGCCCCTGGGGGGGGGCCGCTACGAGCAGTACTTC.

The chain is built from TRBV20-1 and TRBJ2-1; the match to TRBD2 covers 9 bases. Per germline, CDR1 DFQATT and CDR2 SNEGSKA (reference sequence). V shed 6 bases and J 2 bases; nucleotides not matched to a gene: 11. This CDR3 has 16 residues. The CDR3 loop is CSASGLAFSPYNEQFF. CDR3 sequence (DNA): TGCAGTGCATCGGGACTAGCCTTCAGTCCCTACAATGAGCAGTTCTTC.

This clonotype was found a few times. The chain uses TRBV12-3 or TRBV12-4 and TRBJ2-3; D might be TRBD1 or TRBD2, each matching 7 bases. V was clipped by 6 bases and J by 0 bases, with 22 bases between them. The CDR3 has 18 residues. The CDR3 protein is CASSPGGGGGQSTDTQYF. The CDR3 bases are TGTGCCAGCAGCCCCGGAGGGGGCGGGGGCCAAAGCACAGATACGCAGTATTTT.

This rearrangement joins TRBV6-1 to TRBJ1-1; D is ambiguous. CDR1 and CDR2 from the germline V gene are MNHNS and SASEGT. Trimming removed 2 bases at V and 8 bases at J, with 9 bases between. The CDR3 runs to 12 residues. The CDR3 coding sequence is TGTGCCAGCAGTGAACTACAGCCCGAAGCTTTCTTT. Its translation: CASSELQPEAFF.

CDR3 protein: CASSWVSGTETQYF. Written as DNA, the CDR3 is TGTGCCAGCAGTTGGGTTAGCGGGACCGAGACCCAGTACTTC. The chain combines TRBV6-5 with TRBJ2-5, with 8 bases aligning to TRBD2. V lost 4 bases, J lost 5 bases, and 6 bases stayed unmatched. Germline V lookup: CDR1 MNHEY, CDR2 SVGAGI. The CDR3 is 14 amino acids.

The chain links TRBV12-3 or TRBV12-4 to TRBJ2-3; D gene uncertain. V lost 6 bases to trimming and J lost 2 bases, with 15 bases between them. CDR3 size: 15 residues. CDR3 region: CASSGRSLATDTQYF. Written as DNA, the CDR3 is TGTGCCAGCAGCGGGCGTAGCCTCGCCACAGATACGCAGTATTTT.

The rearrangement joins TRBV5-6 to TRBJ1-4; TRBD1 is a possible D gene (6 bases). The V gene lost 3 bases and the J gene lost 4 bases, with 19 bases spanning the gap. The V gene's germline CDR1 is SGHDT and CDR2 YYEEEE. The CDR3 is made up of 17 amino acids. For the CDR3, the DNA is TGTGCCAGCAGCTCACCAACTCCGGACAGCTATAATGAAAAACTGTTTTTT. Translated: CASSSPTPDSYNEKLFF.

This clonotype appeared a few times. CDR3 sequence reads: CASSSAGNTEAFF. The CDR3, as DNA: TGTGCCAGCAGTTCGGCGGGGAACACTGAAGCTTTCTTT. This chain connects TRBV6-2 or TRBV6-3 to TRBJ1-1; D remains ambiguous. The V end was cut by 4 bases, the J end by 1 base, with 7 bases between. CDR3 size: 13 residues. Germline CDR1 is MNHEY and CDR2 is SVGEGT.

This clonotype has only a few counts. The chain links TRBV2 to TRBJ2-3; 7 bases fit TRBD1. The trim removed 6 bases at V and 3 bases at J, leaving 9 bases unmatched. Per germline, CDR1 SNHLY and CDR2 FYNNEI. The CDR3 is 15 amino acids. The DNA for the CDR3 is TGTGCCAGCAGCCAACAGGGGATGCTAACAGATACGCAGTATTTT. Protein: CASSQQGMLTDTQYF.

This clonotype was observed a handful of times. The chain couples TRBV4-3 to TRBJ2-3, with 7 bases aligning to TRBD2. CDR1 is LGHNA, CDR2 YSLEER, per germline. The CDR3 runs 17 residues. V shed 0 bases, J shed 1 base, and the junction held 7 bases outside the gene matches. DNA of the CDR3: TGCGCCAGCAGCCAAGATCTTGCGGGAGATCGCACAGATACGCAGTATTTT. Translating it yields CASSQDLAGDRTDTQYF.

The chain couples TRBV27 to TRBJ2-2, with 11 bases identical to TRBD1. CDR1 is MNHEY and CDR2 is SMNVEV in the germline V gene (reference sequence). The CDR3 has 17 residues. V lost 1 base to trimming and J lost 5 bases; unmatched junction nucleotides: 6. CDR3 residues: CASSLFRGQGVTGELFF. In DNA, the CDR3 is TGTGCCAGCAGTTTATTCCGGGGACAGGGGGTAACCGGGGAGCTGTTTTTT.

This clonotype counts as medium-sized. J is TRBJ2-2 and V is TRBV12-3 or TRBV12-4, with 10 bases aligning to TRBD2. This CDR3 has 16 amino acids. J was trimmed by 1 base and V by 5 bases; bases with no gene match: 4. The CDR3 region has the DNA TGTGCCAGCAGTCGTCGACTAGCGGGGAACACCGGGGAGCTGTTTTTT. Protein sequence: CASSRRLAGNTGELFF.

In this sample, this clonotype turned up many times. The V call is TRBV6-1, the J call TRBJ2-1; TRBD2 aligns across 13 bases. Unmatched junction bases numbered 9, after V lost 6 bases and J lost 7 bases. Germline V CDR1 and CDR2: MNHNS, SASEGT. The CDR3 sequence is 16 residues long. The CDR3 spells CASRTGLAGKMNEQFF. CDR3 bases: TGTGCCAGCAGAACGGGACTAGCGGGAAAGATGAATGAGCAGTTCTTC.

The chain joins TRBV12-3 or TRBV12-4 to TRBJ2-7; D is ambiguous. The CDR3 totals 15 residues. Trimming cost V 7 bases and J 1 base, with 17 bases left between them. The CDR3 loop reads CASTRSPLGSYEQYF. The DNA of the CDR3 is TGTGCCAGCACCCGGTCCCCACTCGGGTCCTACGAGCAGTACTTC.

The rearrangement joins TRBV7-2 to TRBJ2-1; D is perhaps TRBD1 or TRBD2 (5 bases each). Trimming stripped 5 bases from V and 4 bases from J, with 9 bases between. The germline V gene has CDR1 SGHTA and CDR2 FQGNSA. CDR3 length: 13 amino acids. CDR3 nucleotides: TGTGCCAGCAGCCCGGGGCCTTACAATGAGCAGTTCTTC. Translation gives CASSPGPYNEQFF.

The table lists this clonotype with a few counts. This chain connects TRBV4-1 to TRBJ1-5; D may be TRBD1 (6 bases). Germline-derived CDR1 and CDR2 are MGHRA and YSYEKL. This CDR3 is 17 amino acids long. Trimming shortened V by 0 bases and J by 0 bases, and 12 bases separated the two germline ends. Written as DNA, the CDR3 is TGCGCCAGCAGCCAAGACCCGACAGGCGCTAGCAATCAGCCCCAGCATTTT. Translating gives CASSQDPTGASNQPQHF.

In its sample, this clonotype was seen a few times. The J gene is TRBJ1-1, the V gene TRBV6-1; TRBD1 aligns across 10 bases. Trimming took 5 bases from V and 2 from J; bases not matched to a gene: 8. The length of the CDR3 is 16 residues. The germline gives CDR1 MNHNS, CDR2 SASEGT. The CDR3 here is CASSRSTGGANTEAFF. The CDR3 DNA is TGTGCCAGCAGTCGGTCGACAGGGGGCGCAAACACTGAAGCTTTCTTT.

This clonotype was observed a handful of times. The V call is TRBV5-6, the J call TRBJ1-2; unclear D gene. Germline V CDR1 and CDR2: SGHDT, YYEEEE. Trimming cost V 1 base and J 4 bases, with 8 bases left between them. The CDR3 consists of 13 residues. CDR3 nucleotide sequence: TGTGCCAGCAGCTTGTTTGGGTTCTATGGCTACACCTTC. Translating it yields CASSLFGFYGYTF.

The sample holds a few counts of this clonotype. The V and J genes are TRBV7-8 and TRBJ2-4; possible D gene TRBD1, 6 bases. V lost 5 bases to trimming and J lost 0 bases, with 14 bases between them. Germline CDR1 and CDR2: SGHVS and FQNEAQ. The CDR3 spans 16 residues. The DNA of the CDR3 is TGTGCCAGCAGCCTTGGGACATCGGAAGCCAAAAACATTCAGTACTTC. Residues: CASSLGTSEAKNIQYF. Full variable domain (missing parts from reference TRBV7-8 and TRBJ2-4): GAGVSQSPRYKVAKRGQDVALRCDPISGHVSLFWYQQALGQGPEFLTYFQNEAQLDKSGLPSDRFFAERPEGSVSTLKIQRTQQEDSAVYLCASSLGTSEAKNIQYFGAGTRLSVL.

This chain connects TRBV6-2 or TRBV6-3 to TRBJ1-2; 7 positions agree with TRBD1. The CDR3 loop spans 14 amino acids. Germline CDR1 MNHEY, CDR2 SVGEGT. V was pared by 8 bases and J by 4 bases, with 10 bases of the junction left unmatched. CDR3 protein: CASGEPGQFYGYTF. The CDR3 DNA reads TGTGCCAGCGGGGAACCGGGACAGTTCTATGGCTACACCTTC.